The 14 T cell receptor beta chains below come from one sample, sequenced in a study of blood T cell repertoires in COVID-19. The protocol was immunoSEQ multiplex PCR, while the TCRdb copy is restricted to in-frame clones and leaves out a portion. The repertoire holds approximately 180,000 clones, with about 90% as singletons. Sequencing was carried out using peripheral blood. The receptors originated from a man aged 55 to 70 with active or convalescent COVID-19.

This chain uses TRBV27 with TRBJ1-2, with TRBD1 matching over 9 bases. The V gene end was trimmed by 5 bases and the J gene end by 7 bases; junction bases not matched to a gene: 8. The CDR3 totals 14 residues. The germline CDR1 and CDR2 sequences are MNHEY and SMNVEV (reference sequence). This CDR3 reads CASSPQDRGSGYTF. CDR3 bases: TGTGCCAGCAGTCCCCAGGACAGGGGTAGTGGCTACACCTTC.

DNA for the CDR3: TGTGCCAGCAGCTCTCACTCTGAAGCTTTCTTT. Translation: CASSSHSEAFF. The chain couples TRBV11-2 to TRBJ1-1; D remains ambiguous. V shed 4 bases and J shed 6 bases, with 6 bases lying between them. CDR1 is SGHAT and CDR2 is FQNNGV in the germline V gene. This CDR3 has 11 amino acids.

The chain carries TRBV6-6 and TRBJ1-2; D is perhaps TRBD1 (5 bases). Between the trimmed V and J ends, which lost 0 bases and 8 bases, there was a span of 10 bases. The V gene's germline CDR1 is MNHNY and CDR2 SVGAGI (reference sequence). The CDR3 is 13 amino acids. CDR3 region: CASSYSGAGGYTF. The CDR3 bases are TGTGCCAGCAGTTACTCAGGGGCGGGAGGCTACACCTTC.

As DNA, the CDR3 is TGTGCCAGCAGCCAACAGGAGAACACTGAAGCTTTCTTT. This translates into CASSQQENTEAFF. The chain combines TRBV16 with TRBJ1-1, with D uncertain. The germline V and J ends were trimmed by 2 bases and 1 base, with 5 bases remaining between them. CDR1 is KGHSY and CDR2 is FQNENV in the germline V gene. There are 13 residues in the CDR3.

The chain is built from TRBV25-1 and TRBJ1-2; no clear D. The germline V gene encodes CDR1 MGHDK and CDR2 SYGVNS. The CDR3 is 14 amino acids. V was clipped by 4 bases and J by 8 bases, with 17 bases between them. CDR3 protein: CASSGTDPFRGYTF. In nucleotides, the CDR3 is TGTGCCAGCAGTGGAACAGATCCATTTCGGGGCTACACCTTC.

The chain combines TRBV11-2 with TRBJ2-3; 8 nucleotides match TRBD2. CDR3 length: 15 residues. CDR1 is SGHAT and CDR2 is FQNNGV in the germline V gene. Trimming cost V 3 bases and J 5 bases; bases outside gene matches: 7. The DNA of the CDR3 is TGTGCCAGCAGCTTCGGGGGGGTAGGAGGAGATACGCAGTATTTT. It specifies CASSFGGVGGDTQYF. The whole variable domain, filled in from reference TRBV11-2 and TRBJ2-3, reads EAGVAQSPRYKIIEKRQSVAFWCNPISGHATLYWYQQILGQGPKLLIQFQNNGVVDDSQLPKDRFSAERLKGVDSTLKIQPAKLEDSAVYLCASSFGGVGGDTQYFGPGTRLTVL.

V gene TRBV19 combines with J gene TRBJ2-2; no definite D call. Trimming removed 2 bases from V and 4 bases from J, with 5 bases in between. From germline, CDR1 is LNHDA and CDR2 SQIVND (reference sequence). The CDR3 covers 13 residues. The CDR3 DNA follows: TGTGCCAGTAGTATACAAGCCACCGGGGAGCTGTTTTTT. As protein: CASSIQATGELFF.

This clone occurred many times. The chain couples TRBV5-5 to TRBJ1-1; D ambiguous. The V end lost 9 bases, the J end lost 0 bases, and 15 bases lay between the germline ends. Germline V CDR1 and CDR2: SGHKS, YYEKEE (reference sequence). This CDR3 comprises 14 residues. The CDR3 spells CATSPLQMNTEAFF. For the CDR3, the DNA is TGTGCCACCTCCCCCCTCCAGATGAACACTGAAGCTTTCTTT.

As to this clone: Other nucleotide sequences in the sample specify the same CDR3. The chain carries TRBV5-1 and TRBJ1-4; no clear D gene. The CDR3 spans 12 residues. Germline V lookup: CDR1 SGHRS, CDR2 YFSETQ. The ends were cut back, 4 bases at V and 8 bases at J, with 9 bases in the middle. The CDR3 nucleotides read TGCGCCAGCAGCCTTCCAGGCGAAAAACTGTTTTTT. This translates into CASSLPGEKLFF.

The DNA of the CDR3 is TGCGCCAGCAGCTTGGGGGGCCACAATGAGCAGTTCTTC. This translates into CASSLGGHNEQFF. The chain links TRBV5-1 to TRBJ2-1; a possible D gene is TRBD1 (5 bases). Germline-derived CDR1 and CDR2 are SGHRS and YFSETQ. Trimming shortened V by 0 bases and J by 5 bases, and 6 bases separated the two germline ends. The CDR3 has 13 residues. Supplemented by reference TRBV5-1 and TRBJ2-1, the full variable domain reads KAGVTQTPRYLIKTRGQQVTLSCSPISGHRSVSWYQQTPGQGLQFLFEYFSETQRNKGNFPGRFSGRQFSNSRSEMNVSTLELGDSALYLCASSLGGHNEQFFGPGTRLTVL.

The V and J genes are TRBV10-3 and TRBJ1-1; D unresolved. Trimming shortened V by 3 bases and J by 1 base, and 9 bases separated the two germline ends. Germline V CDR1 and CDR2: ENHRY, SYGVKD. The CDR3 runs to 14 residues. CDR3 sequence reads: CAISESTGNTEAFF. CDR3 coding DNA: TGTGCCATCAGTGAATCCACGGGGAACACTGAAGCTTTCTTT.

The CDR3 protein is CASSLSTGDTDTQYF. DNA for the CDR3: TGCGCCAGCAGCTTGTCCACAGGGGACACAGATACGCAGTATTTT. The chain employs TRBV5-1 and TRBJ2-3; 7 bases are a match to TRBD1. Germline V gene data show CDR1 as SGHRS and CDR2 as YFSETQ. V dropped 1 base and J dropped 2; count of bases not matched to a gene: 4. CDR3 length equals 15 residues.

The chain is built from TRBV7-2 and TRBJ1-1, with D perhaps TRBD1 (5 bases). Per the germline V gene, CDR1 is SGHTA and CDR2 is FQGNSA. Trimming took 3 bases from V and 2 from J, leaving 7 bases between them. The CDR3 contains 13 residues. CDR3 residues: CASSFGGNTEAFF. In DNA, the CDR3 is TGTGCCAGCAGCTTCGGGGGTAACACTGAAGCTTTCTTT.

The CDR3 region has the DNA TGTGCCAGCAGTGAACAGGGTCAGAGTGAAAAACTGTTTTTT. Translation: CASSEQGQSEKLFF. The J gene is TRBJ1-4, the V gene TRBV6-1, with TRBD1 as a possible D gene (5 bases). Germline V lookup: CDR1 MNHNS, CDR2 SASEGT. The V and J ends lost 2 bases and 7 bases respectively, with 11 bases between them. The CDR3 runs 14 residues.